The present TCR beta chain was sequenced within a study of shared clonotypes between healthy human individuals. Study findings and constraints: Large depth notwithstanding, sorted-subset sequencing proved incomplete by rarefaction. Sequencing depth was expected to influence donor clonotype sharing.

As for this clone: No antigen is known for it.

The length of the CDR3 is 16 residues. Trimming left V 4 bases short and J 0 bases short, with 13 bases between. Germline-derived CDR1 and CDR2 are LNHNV and YYDKDF (reference sequence). Assay used: immunoSEQ multiplex PCR; TCRdb lists only in-frame clones, some missing. The repertoire holds 1.5 million to 2.5 million clones, approximately 94% seen once, with 1% to 1.5% in the top ten. Cells designated naive CD8 were CD45RO-negative and were positively selected for CCR7, with terminally differentiated effector memory CD45RA+ cells excluded. Free of recent acute infections or vaccinations, the donors were healthy HIV-negative adults.

The source is a young man in good health. Specimen: naive CD8+ T cells sorted from blood. V and J are TRBV15 and TRBJ1-3; the D is unclear. The CDR3 DNA follows: TGTGCCACCAGCACTACCGACGGCCTCTCTGGAAACACCATATATTTT. Amino acids: CATSTTDGLSGNTIYF.